What follows describes a single T cell receptor beta chain. The method was immunoSEQ multiplex PCR; TCRdb's version includes in-frame clones alone and lacks a portion of them. Seen here are 150,000 to 200,000 clones, almost 95% observed once, and the top ten hold 9.2%. This sample was taken from a study of T cell responses to AZD1222 COVID-19 vaccine. CDR1 and CDR2 (germline): SGHDN, FVKESK. The V and J ends lost 3 bases and 1 base respectively, with 9 bases between them. The CDR3 length is 14 residues. The sample consisted of peripheral blood, taken on day 0 of AZD1222 vaccination. This clonotype was sampled from an adult in good health. The chain uses TRBV14 and TRBJ1-1; D gene uncertain. The CDR3, as DNA: TGTGCCAGCAGCCAGGGCAGGACGAACACTGAAGCTTTCTTT. It yields the protein CASSQGRTNTEAFF.